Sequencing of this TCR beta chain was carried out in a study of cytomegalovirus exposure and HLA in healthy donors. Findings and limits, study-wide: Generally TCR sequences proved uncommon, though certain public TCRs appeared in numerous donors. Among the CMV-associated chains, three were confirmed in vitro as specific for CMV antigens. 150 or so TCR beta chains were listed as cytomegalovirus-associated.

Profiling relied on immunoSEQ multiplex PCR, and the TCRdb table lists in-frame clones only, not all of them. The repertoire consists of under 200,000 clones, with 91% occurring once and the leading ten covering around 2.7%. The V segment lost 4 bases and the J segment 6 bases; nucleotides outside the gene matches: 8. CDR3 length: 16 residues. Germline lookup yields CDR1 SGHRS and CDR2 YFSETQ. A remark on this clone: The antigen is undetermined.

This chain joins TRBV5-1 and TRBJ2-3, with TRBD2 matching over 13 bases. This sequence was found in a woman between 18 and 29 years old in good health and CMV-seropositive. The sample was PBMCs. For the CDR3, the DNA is TGCGCCAGCAGCAGGACCGGGACTAGCGGGGAGGATACGCAGTATTTT. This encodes CASSRTGTSGEDTQYF.